The 29 T cell receptor beta chains below come from one sample, sequenced in a study of PD-L1 blockade in urothelial cancer. Time point denoted: peripheral blood 6 weeks after treatment start. TCRdb's table, derived via immunoSEQ multiplex PCR, lists solely in-frame clones and lacks some. The table has tens of thousands of clones, more than 80% seen once. The specimen comprised PBMCs, sampled around atezolizumab (anti-PD-L1) treatment. The receptors were sampled from a man between 70 and 80 years old with urothelial cancer.

In its sample, this clone was seen a few times. The chain couples TRBV12-5 to TRBJ2-5; weak D call: TRBD1 (5 bases). The V end lost 0 bases, the J end lost 1 base, and 15 bases lay between the germline ends. CDR1 is LGHNT and CDR2 is FRNRAP in the germline V gene. CDR3 length: 17 amino acids. CDR3 residues: CASGLVLAAGIQETQYF. The DNA for the CDR3 is TGTGCTAGTGGTTTGGTACTTGCGGCAGGGATCCAAGAGACCCAGTACTTC. Supplemented by reference TRBV12-5 and TRBJ2-5, the full variable domain reads DARVTQTPRHKVTEMGQEVTMRCQPILGHNTVFWYRQTMMQGLELLAYFRNRAPLDDSGMPKDRFSAEMPDATLATLKIQPSEPRDSAVYFCASGLVLAAGIQETQYFGPGTRLLVL.

V usage is TRBV19 and J usage is TRBJ2-2; 12 positions agree with TRBD1. Germline V gene lookup returns CDR1 LNHDA and CDR2 SQIVND (reference sequence). The CDR3 has 17 residues. V trimming: 0 bases; J trimming: 3 bases; junction bases outside the gene matches: 2. CDR3 in amino acids: CASSIEGQGAYTGELFF. Written as DNA, the CDR3 is TGTGCCAGTAGTATAGAGGGACAGGGGGCGTACACCGGGGAGCTGTTTTTT.

The CDR3: CASSVDRVSSDTQYF. The CDR3 DNA sequence: TGTGCCAGTAGTGTCGACAGGGTTTCGTCAGATACGCAGTATTTT. This chain links TRBV19 with TRBJ2-3, with 7 bases lining up with TRBD1. The CDR3 spans 15 residues. Germline loops: CDR1 LNHDA, CDR2 SQIVND (reference sequence). J lost 4 bases, V lost 5 bases, and 9 bases had no gene match. The full variable domain, with the rest looked up from reference TRBV19 and TRBJ2-3, is DGGITQSPKYLFRKEGQNVTLSCEQNLNHDAMYWYRQDPGQGLRLIYYSQIVNDFQKGDIAEGYSVSREKKESFPLTVTSAQKNPTAFYLCASSVDRVSSDTQYFGPGTRLTVL.

The chain employs TRBV4-1 and TRBJ1-2, with D unresolved. The CDR3 loop spans 14 amino acids. V was trimmed by 6 bases and J by 7 bases, leaving 18 bases between them. Germline V gives CDR1 MGHRA, CDR2 YSYEKL. CDR3 nucleotide sequence: TGCGCCAGCAGATTACCGGGAGCGAAGGCTGGCTACACCTTC. Translating it yields CASRLPGAKAGYTF.

The chain is built from TRBV11-3 and TRBJ2-3, with D possibly TRBD2 on 6 matching bases. V lost 5 bases to trimming and J lost 4 bases, with 13 bases between them. This CDR3 has 14 amino acids. CDR1 and CDR2 (germline): SGHNT, YENEEA. CDR3 sequence: CASSLTSTSDTQYF. The DNA for the CDR3 is TGTGCCAGCAGCCTTACTAGCACCTCAGATACGCAGTATTTT. Filled out from reference TRBV11-3 and TRBJ2-3, the complete variable domain reads EAGVVQSPRYKIIEKKQPVAFWCNPISGHNTLYWYLQNLGQGPELLIRYENEEAVDDSQLPKDRFSAERLKGVDSTLKIQPAELGDSAVYLCASSLTSTSDTQYFGPGTRLTVL.

The rearrangement joins TRBV11-2 to TRBJ1-1; D unclear. Trimming took off 2 bases at V and 3 bases at J, with 10 bases between the two ends. Per the germline V gene, CDR1 is SGHAT and CDR2 is FQNNGV. This CDR3 contains 14 residues. The chain's CDR3 is CASSLNLGDTEAFF. The CDR3 DNA reads TGTGCCAGCAGCTTAAACCTAGGTGACACTGAAGCTTTCTTT.

The genes are TRBV5-1 and TRBJ1-1; 7 bases agree with TRBD1. V shed 0 bases, J shed 3 bases, and the junction held 5 bases outside the gene matches. This CDR3 is 15 amino acids long. CDR1 and CDR2 from the germline V gene are SGHRS and YFSETQ. CDR3 region: CASSLAGQLYTEAFF. The CDR3 DNA follows: TGCGCCAGCAGCTTGGCGGGACAGCTTTACACTGAAGCTTTCTTT.

The rearrangement uses TRBV27 and TRBJ2-7; 7 bases are a match to TRBD1. This CDR3 contains 15 residues. J was trimmed by 3 bases and V by 2 bases; bases with no gene match: 7. Germline-derived CDR1 and CDR2 are MNHEY and SMNVEV (reference sequence). CDR3 region: CASSLDRDLGYEQYF. In DNA, the CDR3 is TGTGCCAGCAGTTTAGACAGGGATCTTGGCTACGAGCAGTACTTC.

The chain joins TRBV5-4 to TRBJ2-1, with 8 bases lining up with TRBD1. The CDR3 loop spans 15 amino acids. The V and J ends lost 4 bases and 0 bases, in that order; junction bases with no gene match: 3. The germline CDR1 and CDR2 sequences are SGHNT and YYREEE (reference sequence). The CDR3 reads CASSPGTGSYNEQFF. The DNA for the CDR3 is TGTGCCAGCAGCCCCGGGACAGGCTCCTACAATGAGCAGTTCTTC.

This clone was seen just once. V usage is TRBV6-1 and J usage is TRBJ1-2, with D perhaps matching TRBD1 (6 bases). Trimming pared 0 bases from V and 8 bases from J, leaving 16 bases between. Germline V gene lookup returns CDR1 MNHNS and CDR2 SASEGT. This CDR3 is 15 amino acids long. The CDR3 bases are TGTGCCAGCAGTGAAGCGGGACACGATCAAAGAGGCTACACCTTC. Protein product: CASSEAGHDQRGYTF.

The chain uses TRBV6-1 and TRBJ1-5; 7 nucleotides match TRBD1. J lost 4 bases, V lost 5 bases, and 5 bases had no gene match. CDR3 length: 14 amino acids. Germline values: CDR1 MNHNS, CDR2 SASEGT. The CDR3 nucleotides are TGTGCCAGCAGTCGACAGGGAACAAATCAGCCCCAGCATTTT. As protein: CASSRQGTNQPQHF.

The chain has TRBV6-5 and TRBJ2-7, with D maybe TRBD2 (6 bases). CDR3 length: 15 residues. Germline CDR1 and CDR2: MNHEY and SVGAGI. V was shortened by 7 bases and J by 1 base, with 17 bases between the two germline ends. CDR3 in amino acids: CASKSLGTESYEQYF. The CDR3 DNA reads TGTGCCAGCAAGTCCCTAGGGACTGAGTCCTACGAGCAGTACTTC.

This clone came up a few times. This chain uses TRBV28 with TRBJ2-7; TRBD1 agrees at 7 bases. Germline CDR1 reads MDHEN; CDR2 reads SYDVKM. This CDR3 contains 13 residues. Germline trimming cut 6 bases from V and 1 base from J; bases unmatched to any gene: 3. This chain's CDR3 is CASSLTGSYEQYF. The CDR3 nucleotides are TGTGCCAGCAGCTTGACAGGGTCCTACGAGCAGTACTTC.

In DNA, the CDR3 is TGTGCCAGCAGCTTTCAACAGGGGGCCACCGGGGAGCTGTTTTTT. This translates into CASSFQQGATGELFF. The chain couples TRBV7-6 to TRBJ2-2, with 9 bases that match TRBD1. The J segment lost 4 bases and the V segment lost 3 bases, leaving 3 bases of the junction unmatched. This CDR3 is 15 amino acids long. CDR1 SGHVS and CDR2 FNYEAQ come from the germline V gene.

The rearrangement links TRBV30 to TRBJ2-7; 8 nucleotides agree with TRBD2. Germline assignment: CDR1 GTSNPN and CDR2 SVGIG (reference sequence). Trimming removed 0 bases from V and 0 bases from J; junction bases left unmatched: 4. The CDR3 covers 15 residues. The CDR3, as DNA: TGTGCCTGGAGTGTACCCGGGACTAGCTCCTACGAGCAGTACTTC. Its translation: CAWSVPGTSSYEQYF.

This chain joins TRBV10-3 and TRBJ2-3; TRBD1 agrees at 12 bases. This CDR3 spans 15 amino acids. J lost 4 bases, V lost 10 bases, and 9 bases had no gene match. Germline CDR1 is ENHRY and CDR2 is SYGVKD. CDR3 sequence: CATDTGTGGPDTQYF. The CDR3 DNA follows: TGTGCCACGGATACCGGGACAGGGGGCCCAGATACGCAGTATTTT.

This clone appeared once. CDR3 sequence (DNA): TGTGCCAGCAGTTTATCTGACAGCTCCTACGAGCAGTACTTC. Protein sequence: CASSLSDSSYEQYF. This chain joins TRBV27 and TRBJ2-7; D is perhaps TRBD1 (5 bases). Trimming pared 0 bases from V and 0 bases from J, leaving 6 bases between. The CDR3 runs to 14 residues. Germline CDR1 and CDR2: MNHEY and SMNVEV (reference sequence).

The chain combines TRBV15 with TRBJ2-7, with 7 positions matching TRBD2. Germline trimming cut 5 bases from V and 3 bases from J; bases unmatched to any gene: 7. This CDR3 contains 14 residues. Germline CDR1 reads LNHNV; CDR2 reads YYDKDF (reference sequence). CDR3 sequence: CATSEGLSLYEQYF. The CDR3 DNA follows: TGTGCCACCAGCGAGGGACTATCACTCTACGAGCAGTACTTC. The full variable domain, in which reference TRBV15 and TRBJ2-7 provide the parts outside the CDR3, is DAMVIQNPRYQVTQFGKPVTLSCSQTLNHNVMYWYQQKSSQAPKLLFHYYDKDFNNEADTPDNFQSRRPNTSFCFLDIRSPGLGDTAMYLCATSEGLSLYEQYFGPGTRLTVT.

V usage is TRBV5-6 and J usage is TRBJ1-1; 9 nucleotides match TRBD1. Germline-derived CDR1 and CDR2 are SGHDT and YYEEEE. J was trimmed by 0 bases and V by 0 bases; bases with no gene match: 3. This CDR3 is 16 amino acids long. The CDR3 sequence: CASSLGTGVLNTEAFF. The CDR3 nucleotides are TGTGCCAGCAGCTTGGGGACAGGGGTCTTGAACACTGAAGCTTTCTTT.

The chain links TRBV6-1 to TRBJ2-1; 11 bases match TRBD2. Unmatched junction bases numbered 6, after V lost 4 bases and J lost 10 bases. This CDR3 region has 14 residues. Germline V CDR1 and CDR2: MNHNS, SASEGT. CDR3 nucleotide sequence: TGTGCCAGCAGTGTAACTAGCGGGAGTGGGGAGCAGTTCTTC. Its translation is CASSVTSGSGEQFF.

This clone occurred once. This chain connects TRBV5-4 to TRBJ2-1; weak D call: TRBD1 (7 bases). V was trimmed by 4 bases and J by 4 bases, leaving 12 bases between them. CDR3 length equals 14 residues. Germline loops: CDR1 SGHNT, CDR2 YYREEE (reference sequence). CDR3 amino acids: CASSAGQLYNEQFF. For the CDR3, the DNA is TGTGCCAGCAGCGCGGGACAGCTGTACAATGAGCAGTTCTTC.

This chain joins TRBV19 and TRBJ1-2, with D possibly being TRBD1 (5 bases). Trimming shortened V by 6 bases and J by 4 bases, and 12 bases separated the two germline ends. This CDR3 has 13 residues. From germline, CDR1 is LNHDA and CDR2 SQIVND (reference sequence). For the CDR3, the DNA is TGTGCCAGTAGAGCAGACAGTCTCTATGGCTACACCTTC. It codes for CASRADSLYGYTF.

The CDR3 sequence: CASSLRDTVSEQYF. For the CDR3, the DNA is TGTGCCAGCAGCTTACGGGACACCGTCTCCGAGCAGTACTTC. This rearrangement joins TRBV11-1 to TRBJ2-7, with D possibly being TRBD1 (6 bases). This CDR3 region has 14 residues. V was pared by 2 bases and J by 6 bases, with 14 bases between. CDR1 SGHAT and CDR2 FQDESV come from the germline V gene (reference sequence).

The gene calls are TRBV7-9 and TRBJ1-5; 8 nucleotides line up with TRBD1. In germline, CDR1 is SEHNR, CDR2 FQNEAQ (reference sequence). The CDR3 is 14 residues long. J was trimmed by 2 bases and V by 5 bases; bases with no gene match: 2. CDR3 protein: CASSRGQGNQPQHF. The CDR3 DNA follows: TGTGCCAGCAGCCGGGGACAGGGCAATCAGCCCCAGCATTTT.

The chain uses TRBV9 and TRBJ2-5, with 7 bases fitting TRBD1. Germline CDR1 and CDR2: SGDLS and YYNGEE. Unmatched junction bases numbered 3, after V lost 3 bases and J lost 1 base. CDR3 length equals 14 residues. CDR3 region: CASSAGQLQETQYF. CDR3 sequence (DNA): TGTGCCAGCAGCGCGGGACAGCTCCAAGAGACCCAGTACTTC.

This clone was seen a single time. The J gene is TRBJ2-2, the V gene TRBV5-1; D possibly corresponds to TRBD2 (5 bases). Germline loops: CDR1 SGHRS, CDR2 YFSETQ. Between the trimmed V and J ends, which lost 4 bases and 0 bases, there was a span of 13 bases. The CDR3 extends over 16 amino acids. The CDR3 loop is CASSASGISNTGELFF. CDR3 bases: TGCGCCAGCAGCGCTTCCGGGATCTCGAACACCGGGGAGCTGTTTTTT.

The rearrangement joins TRBV28 to TRBJ2-5, with D tentatively TRBD2 (6 bases). The CDR3 is 13 amino acids. V shed 2 bases and J shed 3 bases, with 7 bases lying between them. CDR1 is MDHEN and CDR2 is SYDVKM in the germline V gene. CDR3 protein: CASSLGGKETQYF. The CDR3 nucleotides are TGTGCCAGCAGTTTAGGCGGGAAAGAGACCCAGTACTTC.

The chain links TRBV18 to TRBJ2-7, with D perhaps TRBD2 (5 bases). Germline CDR1 and CDR2: KGHSH and LQKENI. Deletions cut 6 bases from V and 0 bases from J, with 15 bases between. This CDR3 has 15 amino acids. In DNA form, the CDR3 reads TGTGCCAGCTCGCCTAGCCAGATGGTCTCCTACGAGCAGTACTTC. It encodes CASSPSQMVSYEQYF.

A few counts support this clone. The chain employs TRBV5-1 and TRBJ2-5; 9 bases map to TRBD1. Germline V gene sequence: CDR1 SGHRS, CDR2 YFSETQ. J was trimmed by 3 bases and V by 1 base; bases with no gene match: 1. This CDR3 comprises 14 residues. The CDR3 is CASSLTGGEETQYF. The CDR3 nucleotides read TGCGCCAGCAGCTTGACAGGGGGCGAAGAGACCCAGTACTTC.